Here is one T cell receptor beta chain with its context. Germline V gene data show CDR1 as MGHRA and CDR2 as YSYEKL. V was shortened by 4 bases and J by 5 bases, with 18 bases between the two germline ends. The CDR3 covers 16 residues. The data were obtained in a study of blood T cell repertoires in COVID-19. Across the whole study: Some COVID-19 samples were acute and others convalescent; all came from the United States, Italy and Spain. Nucleic acid was either cDNA or gDNA, and it came from T cells, B-cell-depleted T cells, or PBMCs.

Measured with immunoSEQ multiplex PCR; TCRdb has only the in-frame clones, and not every one. The sample shows 200,000 to 250,000 clones, approximately 80% of them seen only once. Enrolled through a virtual design, the participants were between roughly 18 and 95 years of age and came from 24 US areas. Grouping used clinical history reported by participants in a survey and questionnaire. This chain uses TRBV4-1 with TRBJ2-4, with unresolved D. Sample: PBMCs or T cells enriched from blood (not recorded which). This TCR was recovered from a man aged 35-49 years who had recovered from COVID-19. This chain's CDR3 is CASSPAFPDMQNIQYF. The CDR3 nucleotides read TGCGCCAGCAGCCCCGCTTTCCCCGACATGCAAAACATTCAGTACTTC.